This T cell receptor beta chain was retrieved from a study of shared clonotypes between healthy human individuals. General study points: Despite large depth, rarefaction showed incomplete sorted-subset sequencing.

Only one count was recorded for this clone. Antigen unknown. Selected positively for CCR7 and CD45RO-negative, naive CD8 cells excluded terminally differentiated effector memory CD45RA+ cells. The CDR3 has 15 amino acids. Per the germline V gene, CDR1 is MNHNY and CDR2 is SVGAGI (reference sequence). V lost 5 bases, J lost 4 bases, and 15 bases lay in between. Produced via immunoSEQ multiplex PCR; TCRdb's table is partial and in-frame only. In the table there are under 1 million clones, around 96% of which are singletons. This TCR came from a man between 25 and 39 years old in good health. The chain employs TRBV6-6 and TRBJ1-5; D perhaps matches TRBD1 (5 bases). Sequenced: naive CD8+ T cells sorted from blood. The CDR3 sequence: CASSPMGGDNQPQHF. The CDR3 region has the DNA TGTGCCAGCAGTCCCATGGGAGGGGATAATCAGCCCCAGCATTTT.